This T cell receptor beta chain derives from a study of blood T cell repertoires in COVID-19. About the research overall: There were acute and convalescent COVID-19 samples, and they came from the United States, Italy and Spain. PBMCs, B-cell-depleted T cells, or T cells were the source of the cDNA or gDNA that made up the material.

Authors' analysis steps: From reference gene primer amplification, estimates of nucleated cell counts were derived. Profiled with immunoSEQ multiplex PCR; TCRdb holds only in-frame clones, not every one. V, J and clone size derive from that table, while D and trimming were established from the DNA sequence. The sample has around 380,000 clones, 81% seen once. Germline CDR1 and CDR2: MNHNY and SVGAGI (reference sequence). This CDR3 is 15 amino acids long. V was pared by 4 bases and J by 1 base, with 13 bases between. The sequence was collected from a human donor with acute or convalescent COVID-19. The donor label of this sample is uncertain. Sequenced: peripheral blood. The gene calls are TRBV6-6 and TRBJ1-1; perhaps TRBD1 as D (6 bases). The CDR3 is CASSSNRDGNTEAFF. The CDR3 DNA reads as TGTGCCAGCAGTTCGAACAGGGACGGGAACACTGAAGCTTTCTTT.